This T cell receptor (beta chain) originates from a study of immune cell composition in non-small cell lung cancer. As for the study in general: Lung adenocarcinoma or squamous carcinoma made up most tumours. The study, taken as a whole, reports: Squamous carcinomas (75%) more often had tumour-associated clones >0.5% than adenocarcinomas (33%).

This clone was seen only a few times. Antigen: not known. TCRdb's table, derived via immunoSEQ multiplex PCR, lists solely in-frame clones and lacks some. The table lists 780 or so clones, 60% to 80% of them singletons. The normal lung sample lay at least 3 cm, and maximally far, from the tumour. The sequenced sample was non-adjacent lung tissue. The sequence was collected from a human donor with non-small cell lung cancer.

The CDR3 DNA is TGTGCCAGCAGTTTCGGGCTTTTAGGCTACACCTTC. It is translated as CASSFGLLGYTF. This sequence joins TRBV28 and TRBJ1-2; no clear D. This CDR3 has 12 amino acids. Trimming removed 3 bases from V and 8 bases from J, with 10 bases in between. Germline CDR1 and CDR2: MDHEN and SYDVKM.